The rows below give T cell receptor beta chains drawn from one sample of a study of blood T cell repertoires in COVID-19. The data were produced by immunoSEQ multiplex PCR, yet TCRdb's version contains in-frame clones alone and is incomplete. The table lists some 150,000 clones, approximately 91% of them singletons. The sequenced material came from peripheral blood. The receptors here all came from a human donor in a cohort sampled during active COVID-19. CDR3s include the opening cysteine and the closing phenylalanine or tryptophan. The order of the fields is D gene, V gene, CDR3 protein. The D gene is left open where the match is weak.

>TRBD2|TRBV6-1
CASSELAGALVEQYF
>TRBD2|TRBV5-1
CASSLQGLAGDHEQFF
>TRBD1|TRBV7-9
CASSSPPAGGFGNTIYF
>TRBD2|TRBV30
CAWTHQTGGTQYF
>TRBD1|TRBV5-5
CASSLTGGSGANVLTF
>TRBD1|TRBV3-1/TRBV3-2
CASSLRTGEGEKLFF
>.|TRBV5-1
CASSSTGYSYEQYF
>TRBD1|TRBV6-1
CASSDQGANYNEQFF
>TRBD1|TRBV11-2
CASSLDLSLGTGVEKLFF
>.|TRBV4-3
CASSQLGEGGYTF
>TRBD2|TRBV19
CASSNLFSGVFGNTQYF
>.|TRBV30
CAWSRGADTEAFF
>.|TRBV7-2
CASGIGGRVEKLFF
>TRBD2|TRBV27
CASSTPSGGTGELFF
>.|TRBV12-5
CASGAQGNTEAFF
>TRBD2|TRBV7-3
CASSSTLRTSGGTSSYNEQFF
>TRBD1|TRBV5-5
CASSLAGQGFGMNTEAFF
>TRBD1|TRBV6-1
CASSEQGENYEQYF
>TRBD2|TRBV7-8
CASSPPGLAGNEQFF
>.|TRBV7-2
CASSLAGRGSGANVLTF
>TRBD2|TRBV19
CASSRSGPSYNEQFF
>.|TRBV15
CATSRDWRGGEQFF
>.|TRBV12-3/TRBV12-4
CASRMNGRTFF
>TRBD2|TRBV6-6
CASSYLAGAGLDTQYF
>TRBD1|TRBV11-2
CASSPDRAYEQYF
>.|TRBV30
CAWIRGAGTEAFF
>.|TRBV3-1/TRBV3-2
CASSQIGEDEQYF
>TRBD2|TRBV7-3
CASSPKLAGGPSDEQFF
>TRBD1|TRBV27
CASSHWTGGLNEKLFF
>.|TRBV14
CASSSQLVQETQYF
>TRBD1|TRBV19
CASSPRTGGSYEQYF
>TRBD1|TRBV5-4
CASSSDRADILHF
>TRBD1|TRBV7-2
CASSSGQGGYEQYF
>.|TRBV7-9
CASSLRETGELFF
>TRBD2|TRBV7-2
CASSLSSGGANEQFF